A single TCR beta chain is shown here with its context. Its antigen remains unknown. This record belongs to a study of CD8+CD57+ T cells in acquired aplastic anemia. Background on the study: Quantities of DNA derived from sorted CD4+ and CD8+ cells averaged roughly 3 ug.

Sequenced patients had shown CD8+CD57+ cell expansion by flow cytometry. Diagnosis of severe acquired aplastic anemia applied to all patients. Prior therapy had not been administered to any patient at the time of blood sampling. Genomic DNA templated the TCR beta VDJ and CDR3 profiling. TCRdb re-called the reads with MiXCR, one entry per CDR3 protein. The data show 55,000 to 60,000 distinct CDR3 sequences, approximately 52% seen once. V shed 3 bases and J shed 6 bases, with 10 bases lying between them. This CDR3 is built from 13 residues. Germline V CDR1 and CDR2: SGHDT, YYEEEE. Broader study findings: A set of roughly 27 CD8+ CDR3 sequences was shared between patients and controls, and these sequences appeared highly expressed in patients.

The chain joins TRBV5-6 to TRBJ1-5; no definite D call. What was sequenced was sorted CD4+, CD8+, or CD8+CD57+ T cells (not recorded which) from PBMCs. This clonotype was sampled from a human donor with aplastic anemia. CDR3 DNA: TGTGCCAGCAGCTGGGGAGTCGGTCAGCCCCAGCATTTT. Residues: CASSWGVGQPQHF.